The 6 T cell receptor beta chains below come from one sample, sequenced in a study of cytomegalovirus exposure and HLA in healthy donors. The primer mix had 60 Vbeta and 13 Jbeta primers. TCRdb's table, derived via immunoSEQ multiplex PCR, lists solely in-frame clones and lacks some. The sample carries 90,000 to 120,000 clones, about four fifths recorded once. Material for sequencing was PBMCs. The receptor source for this set is a female donor in good health and CMV-seropositive.

This clone has a single count. This sequence joins TRBV18 and TRBJ2-2; D not resolved. Trimming shortened V by 8 bases and J by 2 bases, and 18 bases separated the two germline ends. This CDR3 has 16 residues. Per germline, CDR1 KGHSH and CDR2 LQKENI. Here the CDR3 DNA reads TGTGCCAGCCCCCCCGGTCTTCTAACCAACACCGGGGAGCTGTTTTTT. Protein sequence: CASPPGLLTNTGELFF.

The CDR3 reads CASSADRVQPQHF. CDR3 nucleotides: TGTGCCAGCAGTGCCGACAGGGTCCAGCCCCAGCATTTT. The rearrangement joins TRBV6-5 to TRBJ1-5; 7 bases align to TRBD1. The CDR3 consists of 13 residues. The trim removed 5 bases at V and 7 bases at J, leaving 5 bases unmatched. Germline loops: CDR1 MNHEY, CDR2 SVGAGI.

The chain recombines TRBV18 with TRBJ2-1; 11 bases agree with TRBD2. Trimming cost V 6 bases and J 1 base; bases outside gene matches: 14. The CDR3 covers 19 residues. CDR1 and CDR2 from the germline V gene are KGHSH and LQKENI. The CDR3 loop reads CASSRLAGTPGGSYNEQFF. The CDR3, as DNA: TGTGCCAGCTCGCGACTAGCGGGGACCCCCGGAGGGTCCTACAATGAGCAGTTCTTC.

This chain uses TRBV14 with TRBJ2-1, with D possibly TRBD1 on 5 matching bases. The CDR3 is 12 residues long. V was trimmed by 4 bases and J by 10 bases, leaving 11 bases between them. In germline, CDR1 is SGHDN, CDR2 FVKESK. The DNA of the CDR3 is TGTGCCAGCAGCCGAAGGGGTGGCGAGCAGTTCTTC. This translates into CASSRRGGEQFF.

This chain joins TRBV5-4 and TRBJ2-5, with D possibly matching TRBD1 (6 bases). Germline assignment: CDR1 SGHNT and CDR2 YYREEE (reference sequence). This CDR3 region has 14 residues. Trimming removed 4 bases at V and 0 bases at J, with 10 bases between. In DNA form, the CDR3 reads TGTGCCAGCAGCCCCCAGGGGTACCAAGAGACCCAGTACTTC. This gives the protein CASSPQGYQETQYF.

The chain employs TRBV5-1 and TRBJ1-1, with 11 bases matching TRBD1. Per germline, CDR1 SGHRS and CDR2 YFSETQ. Unmatched junction bases numbered 4, after V lost 2 bases and J lost 1 base. This CDR3 comprises 16 residues. Here the CDR3 reads CASSFGQGAGNTEAFF. CDR3 sequence (DNA): TGCGCCAGCAGCTTCGGACAGGGGGCCGGGAACACTGAAGCTTTCTTT.